These T cell receptor beta chains were read from a single sample in a study of breast tumors, draining lymph nodes, adjacent tissues. TCRdb redid the calling of the multiplex PCR reads with MiXCR, one entry per CDR3 protein. The repertoire holds under 25,000 distinct CDR3 sequences, with 45% to 60% as singletons. Specimen: breast tumor tissue. These TCRs come from a female donor with breast cancer. Some clones in this sample may be carry-over from other donors' samples. The CDR3 runs from the conserved cysteine through the conserved F or W. The D gene is left open where the match is weak. Size tells how often a clone was seen (once, few, many) or the class of an expanded clone, and some rows leave it out.

.,TRBD2,TRBV5-8,TRBJ2-7,TGTGCCAGCAGCCAGAGAAGCGGGAGGCCCTACGAGCAGTACTTC,CASSQRSGRPYEQYF
few,TRBD2,TRBV20-1,TRBJ2-1,TGCAGTGCTAGATCCAATAGCGGGAGGAATTACAATGAGCAGTTCTTC,CSARSNSGRNYNEQFF
medium-sized,TRBD2,TRBV20-1,TRBJ2-3,TGCAGTGCTCTACCCCCGGGACTACAAAGCACAGATACGCAGTATTTT,CSALPPGLQSTDTQYF
medium-sized,.,TRBV20-1,TRBJ1-2,TGCAGTGCTAGCCCTGCAGGTTCGGGTAACTATGGCTACACCTTC,CSASPAGSGNYGYTF
once,.,TRBV7-9,TRBJ1-2,TGTGCCAGCAGCCAGACAGGCTATGGCTACACCTTC,CASSQTGYGYTF
.,TRBD2,TRBV11-2,TRBJ2-1,TGTGCCAGCAGCTTAGCTGGGACTAGTTGGGTCAATGAGCAGTTCTTC,CASSLAGTSWVNEQFF
many,TRBD1,TRBV6-5,TRBJ1-5,TGTGCCAGCAGGCTTGTGGGACAGCCCAATCAGCCCCAGCATTTT,CASRLVGQPNQPQHF
many,.,TRBV7-3,TRBJ1-3,TGTGCCAGCAGCTTAGAGGGGGGCTCTGGAAACACCATATATTTT,CASSLEGGSGNTIYF
.,.,TRBV9,TRBJ2-1,TGTGCCAGCAGCGTAGACGATGGAAATGAGCAGTTCTTC,CASSVDDGNEQFF
.,TRBD1,TRBV4-1,TRBJ2-7,TGCGCCAGCAGCCAAATAGGACAGGGCTACGAGCAGTACTTC,CASSQIGQGYEQYF
.,.,TRBV18,TRBJ2-7,TGTGCCAGCTCACCACTATCTGACTACGAGCAGTACTTC,CASSPLSDYEQYF
.,TRBD2,TRBV19,TRBJ2-7,TGTGCCAGTAACAACCCCGGCGGGAGGACCTACGAGCAGTACTTC,CASNNPGGRTYEQYF
.,.,TRBV27,TRBJ2-1,TGTGCCAGCAGTTTAAGGTGGGGGGCGAACAATGAGCAGTTCTTC,CASSLRWGANNEQFF
.,.,TRBV2,TRBJ2-1,TGTGCCAGCTCTGGGGGACCGCCCTTGCTGAACAATGAGCAGTTCTTC,CASSGGPPLLNNEQFF
.,.,TRBV10-3,TRBJ1-6,TGTGCCATCAGCTGGACAGCACCCTATAATTCACCCCTCCACTTT,CAISWTAPYNSPLHF
medium-sized,.,TRBV20-1,TRBJ1-2,TGCAGTGCTAGAGTTTCAGGGTCTGGCGGCTACACCTTC,CSARVSGSGGYTF
.,.,TRBV9,TRBJ2-3,TGTGCCAGCAGCGTAGCTAGGGGGATGGCAGATACGCAGTATTTT,CASSVARGMADTQYF
.,.,TRBV7-2,TRBJ2-3,TGTGCCAGCAGCTTCCCAGGTACAGATACGCAGTATTTT,CASSFPGTDTQYF
medium-sized,.,TRBV6-2/TRBV6-3,TRBJ2-5,TGTGCCAGCAGTTCCGAGTGGCGGGGAGTCAGTCCAGAGACCCAGTACTTC,CASSSEWRGVSPETQYF
many,TRBD1,TRBV14,TRBJ2-5,TGTGCCAGCAGCCGCGGACGGACAGGGAGAGAGACCCAGTACTTC,CASSRGRTGRETQYF
many,TRBD2,TRBV6-2/TRBV6-3,TRBJ2-3,TGTGCCAGCAGTCCCTCCCCCTCACTAGCGGGGGTCACAGATACGCAGTATTTT,CASSPSPSLAGVTDTQYF
.,.,TRBV29-1,TRBJ2-3,TGCAGCGGGGGGCCGGCAGATACGCAGTATTTT,CSGGPADTQYF
many,.,TRBV6-2/TRBV6-3,TRBJ2-1,TGTGCCAGCAGTCCCGTAGAACAAATCATCAACAATGAGCAGTTCTTC,CASSPVEQIINNEQFF
.,TRBD2,TRBV5-5,TRBJ2-5,TGTGCCAGCAGCTTGGGGGGGGGTCGCCAAGAGACCCAGTACTTC,CASSLGGGRQETQYF
.,.,TRBV2,TRBJ2-3,TGTGCCAGCAGTGAGAGGCCTTTAACAGATACGCAGTATTTT,CASSERPLTDTQYF
many,.,TRBV5-8,TRBJ2-7,TGTGCCAGCAGCACACCCGACAACTACTACGAGCAGTACTTC,CASSTPDNYYEQYF
many,.,TRBV5-1,TRBJ2-3,TGCGCCAGCAGCCCAAATGAGGGCCACACAGATACGCAGTATTTT,CASSPNEGHTDTQYF
many,.,TRBV5-6,TRBJ1-5,TGTGCCAGCAGCCAAGGGCGCGGGGGTCAGCCCCAGCATTTT,CASSQGRGGQPQHF
many,.,TRBV5-1,TRBJ2-1,TGCGCCAGCAGCTTGCGAGGGGACAATGAGCAGTTCTTC,CASSLRGDNEQFF
many,TRBD1,TRBV9,TRBJ2-5,TGTGCCAGCAGCGTAGAAGCAGGGGGCTTGGAGACCCAGTACTTC,CASSVEAGGLETQYF
medium-sized,TRBD2,TRBV6-5,TRBJ2-7,TGTGCCAGCAGGGGGACTAGCGGGGGCCAATCCTGGGGGCAGTACTTC,CASRGTSGGQSWGQYF
medium-sized,TRBD2,TRBV20-1,TRBJ2-3,TGCAGTGCTAGAGATGCCGGCGGGGGGGGCGTGTATTTT,CSARDAGGGGVYF
many,TRBD2,TRBV30,TRBJ2-5,TGTGCCTGGAGTGCTTCCGGGACTAGCTTGGAGACCCAGTACTTC,CAWSASGTSLETQYF
.,TRBD1,TRBV7-2,TRBJ2-7,TGTGCCAGCAGCTTAGTGGGAGCCGGGACAGCCTCCTACGAGCAGTACTTC,CASSLVGAGTASYEQYF
many,TRBD1,TRBV7-6,TRBJ1-1,TGTGCCAGCAGCTTAGCGGGGACAGGGGAGGGGACTGAAGCTTTCTTT,CASSLAGTGEGTEAFF
.,.,TRBV15,TRBJ2-2,TGTGCCACCAGCAGAGATCTTCGGGGCACCGGGGAGCTGTTTTTT,CATSRDLRGTGELFF
many,TRBD1,TRBV18,TRBJ2-1,TGTGCCAGCTCACGGGCAGGGGACAGGGGGCGAAATGAGCAGTTCTTC,CASSRAGDRGRNEQFF
.,.,TRBV7-7,TRBJ2-5,TGTGCTAGCAGCTTAGCACAGGGAAAAGCAGAGACCCAGTACTTC,CASSLAQGKAETQYF
.,TRBD2,TRBV11-2,TRBJ2-5,TGTGCCAGCAGCTTACTAGCGGGAGGTCAGGGGGAGACCCAGTACTTC,CASSLLAGGQGETQYF
.,TRBD1,TRBV19,TRBJ1-5,TGTGCCAGTACCGAGACAGGGTGGCAGCCCCAGCATTTT,CASTETGWQPQHF
.,.,TRBV28,TRBJ2-7,TGTGCCAGCAGCTTCTTGGTCAGGGAGTACGAGCAGTACTTC,CASSFLVREYEQYF
once,.,TRBV28,TRBJ1-2,TGTGCCAGCGATACCGATGAGGGAAACTATGGCTACACCTTC,CASDTDEGNYGYTF
.,.,TRBV20-1,TRBJ2-5,TGCAGTGCTCAACACCAAGAGACCCAGTACTTC,CSAQHQETQYF
medium-sized,TRBD1,TRBV2,TRBJ1-6,TGTGCCAGCAGTGAGGACAGGAGGAGCTCACCCCTCCACTTT,CASSEDRRSSPLHF
.,TRBD1,TRBV12-3/TRBV12-4,TRBJ1-6,TGTGCCAGCAGGGGACAGTTTAATTCACCCCTCCACTTT,CASRGQFNSPLHF
medium-sized,.,TRBV7-6,TRBJ1-5,TGTGCCAGCAGCTTAGGGGCCAGACAGCCCCAGCATTTT,CASSLGARQPQHF
.,TRBD1,TRBV20-1,TRBJ1-5,TGCAGTGCTAAGACAGGGTTCAATCAGCCCCAGCATTTT,CSAKTGFNQPQHF
.,.,TRBV20-1,TRBJ1-4,TGCAGTGCTAGGATGAGCGAAAAACTGTTTTTT,CSARMSEKLFF
.,TRBD1,TRBV24-1,TRBJ1-5,TGTGCCACCAGTGGAGACAGGGGATGGCCCCAGCATTTT,CATSGDRGWPQHF
.,.,TRBV20-1,TRBJ2-5,TGCAGTGCTAACCCAAAAGAGACCCAGTCCTTC,CSANPKETQSF
.,.,TRBV19,TRBJ1-5,TGTGCCAGTAGTATCGTCCCTGCCAGCAATCAGCCCCAGCATTTT,CASSIVPASNQPQHF
few,.,TRBV20-1,TRBJ1-4,TGCAGTGCTAGTCAAGTCGGGGGGACGGAAAAACTGTTTTTT,CSASQVGGTEKLFF
medium-sized,.,TRBV5-1,TRBJ1-6,TGCGCCAGCAGCTTCACAGAGAGTTCACCCCTCCACTTT,CASSFTESSPLHF
.,.,TRBV20-1,TRBJ2-3,TGCAGTGCCACCCCCGAGACAACCACCTCAGATACGCAGTATTTT,CSATPETTTSDTQYF